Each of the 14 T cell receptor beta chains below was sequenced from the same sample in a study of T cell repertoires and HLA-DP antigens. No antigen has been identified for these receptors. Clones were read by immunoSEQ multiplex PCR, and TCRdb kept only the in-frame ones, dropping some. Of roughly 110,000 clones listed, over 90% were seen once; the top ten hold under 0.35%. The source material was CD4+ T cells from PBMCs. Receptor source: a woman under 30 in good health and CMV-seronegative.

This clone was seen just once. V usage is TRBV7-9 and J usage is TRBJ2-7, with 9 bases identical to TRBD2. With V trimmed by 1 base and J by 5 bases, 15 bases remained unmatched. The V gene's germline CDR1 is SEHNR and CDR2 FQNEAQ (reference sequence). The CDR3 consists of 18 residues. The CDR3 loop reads CASSLGVGGGATQDEQYV. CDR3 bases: TGTGCCAGCAGCTTAGGCGTAGGCGGGGGGGCCACCCAGGACGAGCAGTACGTC.

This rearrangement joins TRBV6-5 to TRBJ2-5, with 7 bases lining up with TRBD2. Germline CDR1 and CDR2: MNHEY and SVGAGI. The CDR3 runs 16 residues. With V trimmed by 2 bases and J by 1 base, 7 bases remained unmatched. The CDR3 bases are TGTGCCAGCAGTTACGGGGGGGTGGTGGCCCAAGAGACCCAGTACTTC. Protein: CASSYGGVVAQETQYF.

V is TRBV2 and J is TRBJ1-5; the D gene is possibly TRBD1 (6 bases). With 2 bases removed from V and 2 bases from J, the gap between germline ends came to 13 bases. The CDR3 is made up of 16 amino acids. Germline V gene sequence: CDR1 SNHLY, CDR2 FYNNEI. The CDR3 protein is CASSERSYRGNQPQHF. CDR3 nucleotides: TGTGCCAGCAGTGAAAGGTCGTACAGGGGCAATCAGCCCCAGCATTTT.

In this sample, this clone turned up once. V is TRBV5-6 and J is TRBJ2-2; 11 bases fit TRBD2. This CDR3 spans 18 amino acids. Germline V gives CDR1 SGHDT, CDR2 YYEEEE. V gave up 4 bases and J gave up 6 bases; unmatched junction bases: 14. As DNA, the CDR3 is TGTGCCAGCAGCCGGCGGTCTAGCGGGGGGAGGTTGGCCGGGGAGCTGTTTTTT. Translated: CASSRRSSGGRLAGELFF. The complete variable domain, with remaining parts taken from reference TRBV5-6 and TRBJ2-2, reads DAGVTQSPTHLIKTRGQQVTLRCSPKSGHDTVSWYQQALGQGPQFIFQYYEEEERQRGNFPDRFSGHQFPNYSSELNVNALLLGDSALYLCASSRRSSGGRLAGELFFGEGSRLTVL.

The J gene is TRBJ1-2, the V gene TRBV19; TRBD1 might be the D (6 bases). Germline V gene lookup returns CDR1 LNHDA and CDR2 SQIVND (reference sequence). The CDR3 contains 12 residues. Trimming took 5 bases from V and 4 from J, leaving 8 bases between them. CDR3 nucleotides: TGTGCCAGTAGTGACAGGAGCTATGGCTACACCTTC. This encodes CASSDRSYGYTF.

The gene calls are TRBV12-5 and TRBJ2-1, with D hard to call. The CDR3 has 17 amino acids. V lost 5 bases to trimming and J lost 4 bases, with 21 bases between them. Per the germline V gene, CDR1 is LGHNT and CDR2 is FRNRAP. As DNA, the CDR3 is TGTGCTAGTGGTCCGCCGTTAAGGAGTTTAGGGTACAATGAGCAGTTCTTC. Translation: CASGPPLRSLGYNEQFF.

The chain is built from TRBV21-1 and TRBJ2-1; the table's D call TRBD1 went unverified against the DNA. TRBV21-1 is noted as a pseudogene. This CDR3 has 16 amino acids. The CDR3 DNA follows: TGTGCCAGTAGGGGCTATCTGCTAAGTTCCTACAATGAGCAGTTCTTC. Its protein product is CASRGYLLSSYNEQFF.

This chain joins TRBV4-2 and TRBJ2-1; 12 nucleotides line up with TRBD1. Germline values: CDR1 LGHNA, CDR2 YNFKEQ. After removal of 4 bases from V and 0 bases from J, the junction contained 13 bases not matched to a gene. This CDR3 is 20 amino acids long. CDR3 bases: TGTGCCAGCAGCCCCCTATCGGGGACAGGGGGCCGGAGCTCCTACAATGAGCAGTTCTTC. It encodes CASSPLSGTGGRSSYNEQFF.

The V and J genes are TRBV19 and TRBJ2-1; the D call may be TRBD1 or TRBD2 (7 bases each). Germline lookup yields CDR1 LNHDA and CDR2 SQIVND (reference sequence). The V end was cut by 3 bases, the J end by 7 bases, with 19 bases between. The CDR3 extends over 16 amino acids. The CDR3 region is CASSIQGGGGRNEQFF. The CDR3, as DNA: TGTGCCAGTAGTATTCAGGGGGGAGGGGGCAGGAATGAGCAGTTCTTC. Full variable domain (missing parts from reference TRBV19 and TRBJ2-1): DGGITQSPKYLFRKEGQNVTLSCEQNLNHDAMYWYRQDPGQGLRLIYYSQIVNDFQKGDIAEGYSVSREKKESFPLTVTSAQKNPTAFYLCASSIQGGGGRNEQFFGPGTRLTVL.

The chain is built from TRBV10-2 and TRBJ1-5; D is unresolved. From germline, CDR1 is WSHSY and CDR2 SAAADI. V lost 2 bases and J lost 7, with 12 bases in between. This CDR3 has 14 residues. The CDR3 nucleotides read TGCGCCAGCAGTGAGGCTCGGAGGTACCAGCCCCAGCATTTT. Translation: CASSEARRYQPQHF.

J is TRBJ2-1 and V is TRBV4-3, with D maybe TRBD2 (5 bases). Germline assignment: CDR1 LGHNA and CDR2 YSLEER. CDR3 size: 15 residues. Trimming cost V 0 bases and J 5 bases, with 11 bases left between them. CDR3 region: CASSQEGLAHNEQFF. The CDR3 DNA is TGCGCCAGCAGCCAAGAAGGACTTGCCCACAATGAGCAGTTCTTC.

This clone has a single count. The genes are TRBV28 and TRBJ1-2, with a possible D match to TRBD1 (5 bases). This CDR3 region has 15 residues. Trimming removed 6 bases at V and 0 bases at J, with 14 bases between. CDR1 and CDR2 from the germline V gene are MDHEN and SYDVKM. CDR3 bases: TGTGCCAGCAGCCCTCCTGTGGGGGCTAACTATGGCTACACCTTC. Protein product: CASSPPVGANYGYTF.

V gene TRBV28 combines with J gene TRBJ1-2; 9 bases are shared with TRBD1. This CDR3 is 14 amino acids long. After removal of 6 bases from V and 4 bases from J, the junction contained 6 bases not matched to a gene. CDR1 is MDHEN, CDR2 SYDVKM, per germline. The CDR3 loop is CASSRRDRAYGYTF. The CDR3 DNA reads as TGTGCCAGCAGCCGCCGGGACAGGGCCTATGGCTACACCTTC.

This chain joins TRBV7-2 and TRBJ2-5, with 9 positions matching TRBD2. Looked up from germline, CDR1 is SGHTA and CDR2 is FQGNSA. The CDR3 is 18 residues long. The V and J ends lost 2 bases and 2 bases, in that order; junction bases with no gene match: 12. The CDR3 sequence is CASSLKGFTSGPQETQYF. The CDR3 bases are TGTGCCAGCAGCTTAAAGGGGTTTACTAGCGGGCCTCAAGAGACCCAGTACTTC.